This T cell receptor beta chain derives from a study of beta chain features in type 1 diabetes. As for the study in general: Investigators examined 85 million to 110 million sorted cells across all samples. Findings of the study overall: TCRB repertoires of naive, central memory and Treg cells appeared more similar among patients than among healthy donors.

The authors reverse transcribed all of the isolated RNA, so sequencing captured expressed TCRB transcripts. Profiling relied on immunoSEQ multiplex PCR, and the TCRdb table lists in-frame clones only, not all of them. The sample has about 620,000 clones, 15% seen once. This clone was observed a handful of times. Its matching antigen is unknown. Losses at the gene ends were 0 bases for V and 4 bases for J; bases not matched to a gene: 6. The germline V gene encodes CDR1 MNHEY and CDR2 SVGAGI. The CDR3 spans 16 residues. Sorted populations all exceeded 95% purity. Sequences were obtained from naive CD4+ T cells from blood. The TCR originated in a man aged 18-30 years in good health. V is TRBV6-5 and J is TRBJ2-3; 8 bases are a match to TRBD2. CDR3 sequence: CASSYSKRGLSDTQYF. For the CDR3, the DNA is TGTGCCAGCAGTTACTCCAAGCGGGGGCTCTCAGATACGCAGTATTTT.